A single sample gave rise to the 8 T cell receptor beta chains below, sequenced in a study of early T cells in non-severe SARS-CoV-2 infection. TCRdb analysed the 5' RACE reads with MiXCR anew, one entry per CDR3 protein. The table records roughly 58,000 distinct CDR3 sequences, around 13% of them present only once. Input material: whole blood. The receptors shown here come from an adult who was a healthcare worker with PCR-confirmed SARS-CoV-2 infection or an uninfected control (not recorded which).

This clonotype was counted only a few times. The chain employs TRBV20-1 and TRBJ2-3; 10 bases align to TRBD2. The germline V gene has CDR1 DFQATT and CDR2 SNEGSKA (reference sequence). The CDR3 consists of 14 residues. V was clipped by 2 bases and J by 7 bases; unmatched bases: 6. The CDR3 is CSARTGTSVYTQYF. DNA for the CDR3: TGCAGTGCTAGAACCGGGACTAGCGTTTATACGCAGTATTTT.

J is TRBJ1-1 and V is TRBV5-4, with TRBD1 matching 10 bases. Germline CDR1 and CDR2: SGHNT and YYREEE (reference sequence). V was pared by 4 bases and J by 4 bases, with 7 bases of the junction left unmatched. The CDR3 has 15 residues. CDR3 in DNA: TGTGCCAGCAGCCGAAAGGACAGGGGGAGCACTGAAGCTTTCTTT. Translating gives CASSRKDRGSTEAFF.

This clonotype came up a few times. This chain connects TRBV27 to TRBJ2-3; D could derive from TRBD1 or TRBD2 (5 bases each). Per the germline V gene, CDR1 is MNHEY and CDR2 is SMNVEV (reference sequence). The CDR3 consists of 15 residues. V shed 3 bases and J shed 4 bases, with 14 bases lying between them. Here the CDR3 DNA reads TGTGCCAGCAGTTTGAGGGGTCGTTGGGCAGATACGCAGTATTTT. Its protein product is CASSLRGRWADTQYF.

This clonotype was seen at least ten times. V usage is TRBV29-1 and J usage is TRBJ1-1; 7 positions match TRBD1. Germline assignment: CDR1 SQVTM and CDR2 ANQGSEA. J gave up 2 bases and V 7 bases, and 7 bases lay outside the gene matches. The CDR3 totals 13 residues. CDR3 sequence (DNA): TGCAGCGCTCAAGGGACAGCTAACACTGAAGCTTTCTTT. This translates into CSAQGTANTEAFF. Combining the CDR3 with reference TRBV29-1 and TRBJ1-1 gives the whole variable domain SAVISQKPSRDICQRGTSLTIQCQVDSQVTMMFWYRQQPGQSLTLIATANQGSEATYESGFVIDKFPISRPNLTFSTLTVSNMSPEDSSIYLCSAQGTANTEAFFGQGTRLTVV.

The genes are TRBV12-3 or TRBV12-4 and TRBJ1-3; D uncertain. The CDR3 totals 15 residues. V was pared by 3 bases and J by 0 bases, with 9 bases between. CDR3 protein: CASSLNPRSGNTIYF. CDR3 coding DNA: TGTGCCAGCAGTTTGAACCCCCGCTCTGGAAACACCATATATTTT.

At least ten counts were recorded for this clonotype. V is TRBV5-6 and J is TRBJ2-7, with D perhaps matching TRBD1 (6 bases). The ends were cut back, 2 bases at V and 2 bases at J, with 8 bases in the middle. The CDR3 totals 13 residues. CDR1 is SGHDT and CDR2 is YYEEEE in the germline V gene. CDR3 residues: CASSLHRAYEQYF. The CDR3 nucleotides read TGTGCCAGCAGCTTACACAGGGCCTACGAGCAGTACTTC.

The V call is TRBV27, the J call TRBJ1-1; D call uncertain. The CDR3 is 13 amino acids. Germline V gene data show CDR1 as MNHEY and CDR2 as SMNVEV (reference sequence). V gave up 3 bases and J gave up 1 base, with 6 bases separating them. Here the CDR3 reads CASSLTKNTEAFF. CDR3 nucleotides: TGTGCCAGCAGTTTGACGAAGAACACTGAAGCTTTCTTT.

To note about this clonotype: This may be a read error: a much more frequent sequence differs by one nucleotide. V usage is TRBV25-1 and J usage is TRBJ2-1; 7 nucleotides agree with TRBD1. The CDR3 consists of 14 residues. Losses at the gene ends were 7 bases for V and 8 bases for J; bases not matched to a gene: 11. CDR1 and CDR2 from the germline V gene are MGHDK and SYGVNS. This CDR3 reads CASTIRTGGDEQFF. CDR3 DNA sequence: TGTGCCAGCACCATTCGGACAGGCGGAGATGAGCAGTTCTTC.